This T cell receptor (beta chain) appears in the sequencing data of a study of glioma-infiltrating T cells after dendritic cell vaccination. The data were produced by immunoSEQ multiplex PCR, yet TCRdb's version contains in-frame clones alone and is incomplete. This sample yields over 80,000 clones, of which 80% to 90% are seen a single time; approximately 3.2% belongs to the top ten. This CDR3 has 14 residues. This clonotype originated in a human donor with glioblastoma. This chain joins TRBV21-1 and TRBJ1-1. TRBV21-1 counts as a pseudogene. The source material was blood, sampled before dendritic cell vaccination. CDR3 nucleotides: TGTGCCAGCAGCTGTGGAGGACGCAACACTGAAGCTTTCTTT. Protein: CASSCGGRNTEAFF.